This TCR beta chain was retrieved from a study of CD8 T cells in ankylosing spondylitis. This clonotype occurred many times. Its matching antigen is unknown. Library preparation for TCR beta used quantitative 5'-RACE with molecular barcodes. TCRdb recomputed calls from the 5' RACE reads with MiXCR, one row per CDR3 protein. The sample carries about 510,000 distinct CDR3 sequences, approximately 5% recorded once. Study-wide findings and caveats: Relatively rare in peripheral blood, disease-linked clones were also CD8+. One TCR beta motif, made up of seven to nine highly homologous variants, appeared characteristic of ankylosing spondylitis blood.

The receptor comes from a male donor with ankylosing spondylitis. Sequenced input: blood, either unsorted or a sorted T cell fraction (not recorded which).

This CDR3 is CASSLATRLAGLTDTQYF. The CDR3 nucleotides read TGTGCCAGCAGCTTAGCTACGCGGCTAGCGGGGCTTACAGATACGCAGTATTTT. The chain combines TRBV7-2 with TRBJ2-3; 9 bases agree with TRBD2. Germline assignment: CDR1 SGHTA and CDR2 FQGNSA. With 0 bases clipped from V and 3 bases from J, the junction kept 10 bases outside the gene matches. The CDR3 consists of 18 residues.